These T cell receptor beta chains were read from a single sample in a study of cytomegalovirus exposure and HLA in healthy donors. Assay: immunoSEQ multiplex PCR; the TCRdb copy retains only in-frame clones and omits some. The data show 150,000 to 200,000 clones, about 82% seen once. Material for sequencing was PBMCs. The receptors stem from a woman under 30 in good health and CMV-seronegative. CDR3s include the opening cysteine and the closing phenylalanine or tryptophan. A D gene is named only where the DNA matches it firmly. Rows give clone size only sometimes, using once, few, many, or a class for an expanded clone.

clone_size: .; d_call: .; j_call: TRBJ2-5; v_call: TRBV10-3; cdr3_nt: TGTGCCATCAGTGACGGGCTTACAGGGTTGTCGGAGACCCAGTACTTC; cdr3_aa: CAISDGLTGLSETQYF
clone_size: .; d_call: .; j_call: TRBJ1-2; v_call: TRBV29-1; cdr3_nt: TGCAGCGTTGGTACCAGAGCGGGGTACTATGGCTACACCTTC; cdr3_aa: CSVGTRAGYYGYTF
clone_size: .; d_call: TRBD2; j_call: TRBJ2-3; v_call: TRBV28; cdr3_nt: TGTGCCAGCAGTTCCCCGGCCCTAGCGGGGGGTTACACAGATACGCAGTATTTT; cdr3_aa: CASSSPALAGGYTDTQYF
clone_size: .; d_call: .; j_call: TRBJ1-6; v_call: TRBV9; cdr3_nt: TGTGCCAGCAGCTCAGGGAATTCACCCCTCCACTTT; cdr3_aa: CASSSGNSPLHF
clone_size: .; d_call: .; j_call: TRBJ2-7; v_call: TRBV10-2; cdr3_nt: TGCGCCAGCAGTGAACTAACTAGCTACGAGCAGTACTTC; cdr3_aa: CASSELTSYEQYF
clone_size: .; d_call: TRBD2; j_call: TRBJ2-7; v_call: TRBV29-1; cdr3_nt: TGCAGCGCCGGGACTAGCGGAACCTACGAGCAGTACTTC; cdr3_aa: CSAGTSGTYEQYF
clone_size: once; d_call: .; j_call: TRBJ2-5; v_call: TRBV19; cdr3_nt: TGTGCCAGTAGCTCTTCCGCGGGAAAAGTAGTCCAAGAGACCCAGTACTTC; cdr3_aa: CASSSSAGKVVQETQYF
clone_size: .; d_call: .; j_call: TRBJ1-3; v_call: TRBV19; cdr3_nt: TGTGCCAGTAGATTAGCAGGGGTCGGAAACACCATATATTTT; cdr3_aa: CASRLAGVGNTIYF
clone_size: .; d_call: .; j_call: TRBJ1-2; v_call: TRBV6-5; cdr3_nt: TGTGCCAGCACGAACGGGGGTATGGTCGGCTACACCTTC; cdr3_aa: CASTNGGMVGYTF
clone_size: once; d_call: .; j_call: TRBJ2-5; v_call: TRBV9; cdr3_nt: TGTGCCAGCAGCGTAAGACGGCGCCGGGGGGAGACCCAGTACTTC; cdr3_aa: CASSVRRRRGETQYF
clone_size: .; d_call: TRBD1; j_call: TRBJ1-3; v_call: TRBV30; cdr3_nt: TGTGCCTGGAGCTTACAGGGGGCTAGCTCTGGAAACACCATATATTTT; cdr3_aa: CAWSLQGASSGNTIYF
clone_size: .; d_call: .; j_call: TRBJ2-2; v_call: TRBV7-2; cdr3_nt: TGTGCCAGCAGCCGCGTCTCCCTGGGGGGCGGGGAGCTGTTTTTT; cdr3_aa: CASSRVSLGGGELFF
clone_size: .; d_call: TRBD1; j_call: TRBJ1-2; v_call: TRBV25-1; cdr3_nt: TGTGCCAGCAGTGCCCGGGACAGTAACGGGCTTAACTATGGCTACACCTTC; cdr3_aa: CASSARDSNGLNYGYTF
clone_size: .; d_call: .; j_call: TRBJ1-2; v_call: TRBV18; cdr3_nt: TGTGCCAGCTCACCTTTGATCTCCCGAACAGACCCATCTAACTATGGCTACACCTTC; cdr3_aa: CASSPLISRTDPSNYGYTF
clone_size: .; d_call: .; j_call: TRBJ1-4; v_call: TRBV5-1; cdr3_nt: TGCGCCAGCAGCTTAGGTGAGGTGATCGGTGAAAAACTGTTTTTT; cdr3_aa: CASSLGEVIGEKLFF
clone_size: .; d_call: .; j_call: TRBJ1-2; v_call: TRBV30; cdr3_nt: TGTGCCTGGAGTAACCCGTTGGTTCCGGCTAACTATGGCTACACCTTC; cdr3_aa: CAWSNPLVPANYGYTF
clone_size: .; d_call: TRBD1; j_call: TRBJ1-1; v_call: TRBV5-6; cdr3_nt: TGTGCCAGCAGCTTGGCCTTAGGGGGCGGCACTGAAGCTTTCTTT; cdr3_aa: CASSLALGGGTEAFF
clone_size: .; d_call: .; j_call: TRBJ1-2; v_call: TRBV14; cdr3_nt: TGTGCCAGCAGCCAAGATCGGGTCGTGGGGGCCCTGCGAGGTGGCTACACCTTC; cdr3_aa: CASSQDRVVGALRGGYTF
clone_size: .; d_call: .; j_call: TRBJ2-1; v_call: TRBV29-1; cdr3_nt: TGCAGCGCAGGGACATCCCTCGGTGAGCAGTTCTTC; cdr3_aa: CSAGTSLGEQFF
clone_size: .; d_call: TRBD2; j_call: TRBJ2-7; v_call: TRBV7-2; cdr3_nt: TGTGCCAGCAGCACACTAGCGCCTTTCTCCTACGAGCAGTACTTC; cdr3_aa: CASSTLAPFSYEQYF
clone_size: many; d_call: TRBD1; j_call: TRBJ2-3; v_call: TRBV5-6; cdr3_nt: TGTGCCAGCAGCTTGGCAGGGGGCTCTAGCACAGATACGCAGTATTTT; cdr3_aa: CASSLAGGSSTDTQYF
clone_size: .; d_call: .; j_call: TRBJ1-1; v_call: TRBV2; cdr3_nt: TGTGCCAGCAGTGGACAGGTGAACACTGAAGCTTTCTTT; cdr3_aa: CASSGQVNTEAFF
clone_size: once; d_call: .; j_call: TRBJ1-2; v_call: TRBV10-2; cdr3_nt: TGCGCCAGCAGTGAGTTTACAGGGATTGACGGCTACACCTTC; cdr3_aa: CASSEFTGIDGYTF
clone_size: .; d_call: TRBD2; j_call: TRBJ2-1; v_call: TRBV5-4; cdr3_nt: TGTGCCAGCAGCTTGGCGCAGCGGGAGGGAAACAATGAGCAGTTCTTC; cdr3_aa: CASSLAQREGNNEQFF
clone_size: few; d_call: .; j_call: TRBJ1-5; v_call: TRBV6-1; cdr3_nt: TGTGCCAGCAGTCGGAGCTACAATCAGCCCCAGCATTTT; cdr3_aa: CASSRSYNQPQHF
clone_size: .; d_call: .; j_call: TRBJ1-6; v_call: TRBV2; cdr3_nt: TGTGCCAGCGCAATGAGCTCCTATAATTCACCCCTCCACTTT; cdr3_aa: CASAMSSYNSPLHF
clone_size: .; d_call: TRBD1; j_call: TRBJ2-2; v_call: TRBV30; cdr3_nt: TGTGCCTGGAGTATCCCCGGGACAGTAACCGGGGAGCTGTTTTTT; cdr3_aa: CAWSIPGTVTGELFF
clone_size: .; d_call: TRBD1; j_call: TRBJ2-3; v_call: TRBV7-3; cdr3_nt: TGTGCCAGCAGCTTATCAGGACAGGGGGCAACAGATACGCAGTATTTT; cdr3_aa: CASSLSGQGATDTQYF
clone_size: .; d_call: .; j_call: TRBJ2-3; v_call: TRBV12-5; cdr3_nt: TGTGCTAGTGGTTTGGCCAGAAGCACAGATACGCAGTATTTT; cdr3_aa: CASGLARSTDTQYF
clone_size: .; d_call: TRBD2; j_call: TRBJ2-7; v_call: TRBV13; cdr3_nt: TGTGCCAGCAGCGTATGGGACAGACTAGCGGGAGACTACGAGCAGTACTTC; cdr3_aa: CASSVWDRLAGDYEQYF
clone_size: .; d_call: .; j_call: TRBJ1-1; v_call: TRBV5-1; cdr3_nt: TGCGCCAGCAGCTCAGTTGACAGGTCGAAATACACTGAAGCTTTCTTT; cdr3_aa: CASSSVDRSKYTEAFF
clone_size: .; d_call: .; j_call: TRBJ2-5; v_call: TRBV10-2; cdr3_nt: TGCGCCAGTCAGGGGTGGCAAGAGACCCAGTACTTC; cdr3_aa: CASQGWQETQYF
clone_size: .; d_call: .; j_call: TRBJ2-5; v_call: TRBV1; cdr3_nt: TGCACCAGCAGCCAAGGCCGACCTAGCGGGAGTTTCCAAGAGACCCAGTACTTC; cdr3_aa: CTSSQGRPSGSFQETQYF
clone_size: .; d_call: .; j_call: TRBJ2-7; v_call: TRBV30; cdr3_nt: TGTGCCTGTACCGCGGGGAAATTAAGCTCCTACGAGCAGTACTTC; cdr3_aa: CACTAGKLSSYEQYF
clone_size: .; d_call: TRBD1; j_call: TRBJ2-1; v_call: TRBV27; cdr3_nt: TGTGCCAGCCAGAGGACAGGGGGCTACAATGAGCAGTTCTTC; cdr3_aa: CASQRTGGYNEQFF
clone_size: .; d_call: .; j_call: TRBJ2-3; v_call: TRBV9; cdr3_nt: TGTGCCAGCAGCGTAGGAACGGGAACAGATACGCAGTATTTT; cdr3_aa: CASSVGTGTDTQYF
clone_size: .; d_call: .; j_call: TRBJ1-1; v_call: TRBV13; cdr3_nt: TGTGCCAGCAGCTTAGATATTCACACTGAAGCTTTCTTT; cdr3_aa: CASSLDIHTEAFF
clone_size: .; d_call: TRBD1; j_call: TRBJ2-4; v_call: TRBV19; cdr3_nt: TGTGCCAGTAGTAGGGGACAGGTCCTAGCCAAAAACATTCAGTACTTC; cdr3_aa: CASSRGQVLAKNIQYF
clone_size: .; d_call: .; j_call: TRBJ1-3; v_call: TRBV10-3; cdr3_nt: TGTGCCATCAGTAGAGATGGAAACACCATATATTTT; cdr3_aa: CAISRDGNTIYF
clone_size: .; d_call: .; j_call: TRBJ2-1; v_call: TRBV6-1; cdr3_nt: TGTGCCAGCAGTGCCCCGAGTCAACCTCGGGACAATGAGCAGTTCTTC; cdr3_aa: CASSAPSQPRDNEQFF
clone_size: .; d_call: TRBD1; j_call: TRBJ1-5; v_call: TRBV28; cdr3_nt: TGTGCCAGCAGTTTGAAACAGGGGCTACTTAGCAATCAGCCCCAGCATTTT; cdr3_aa: CASSLKQGLLSNQPQHF
clone_size: .; d_call: .; j_call: TRBJ2-5; v_call: TRBV6-5; cdr3_nt: TGTGCCAGCAGCCTTCAGGGGGGCCAAGAGACCCAGTACTTC; cdr3_aa: CASSLQGGQETQYF
clone_size: .; d_call: .; j_call: TRBJ1-5; v_call: TRBV7-8; cdr3_nt: TGTGCCAGCAGCTTAGCTAACAGGGGCAATCAGCCCCAGCATTTT; cdr3_aa: CASSLANRGNQPQHF
clone_size: .; d_call: .; j_call: TRBJ2-1; v_call: TRBV7-8; cdr3_nt: TGTGCCAGCAGCTCCCCCGAGGATGAGCAGTTCTTC; cdr3_aa: CASSSPEDEQFF
clone_size: .; d_call: TRBD2; j_call: TRBJ2-2; v_call: TRBV5-1; cdr3_nt: TGCGCCAGCAGCTTGGAGGCGAGGTCCCTTGCGGGAGTATCCGGGGAGCTGTTTTTT; cdr3_aa: CASSLEARSLAGVSGELFF
clone_size: .; d_call: .; j_call: TRBJ1-2; v_call: TRBV5-1; cdr3_nt: TGCGCCAGCAGCTTGGTACCAGGGGAAGGCTACACCTTC; cdr3_aa: CASSLVPGEGYTF
clone_size: few; d_call: .; j_call: TRBJ2-5; v_call: TRBV30; cdr3_nt: TGTGCCTGGAGTGTCGGAGAGACCCAGTACTTC; cdr3_aa: CAWSVGETQYF
clone_size: .; d_call: .; j_call: TRBJ2-2; v_call: TRBV29-1; cdr3_nt: TGCAGCGTTGATGCGGGGAGGAACACCGGGGAGCTGTTTTTT; cdr3_aa: CSVDAGRNTGELFF
clone_size: .; d_call: .; j_call: TRBJ2-7; v_call: TRBV10-3; cdr3_nt: TGTGCCATCAGTGAACCAGGGGTCTCCATCTACGAGCAGTACTTC; cdr3_aa: CAISEPGVSIYEQYF
clone_size: .; d_call: .; j_call: TRBJ2-1; v_call: TRBV7-9; cdr3_nt: TGTGCCAGCAGCTTAGCCTCCGCCGGGGAGCAGTTCTTC; cdr3_aa: CASSLASAGEQFF
clone_size: .; d_call: .; j_call: TRBJ2-1; v_call: TRBV11-2; cdr3_nt: TGTGCCAGCAGCCCCGGACTGGACTCCTACAATGAGCAGTTCTTC; cdr3_aa: CASSPGLDSYNEQFF